This TCR beta chain originates from a study of Ad26.COV2.S vaccination and SARS-CoV-2 variants. Overall study context: The Ad26.COV2.S arm of the COV1001 trial was where the donor was placed.

Study-wide results and caveats: An underestimation of total T cell responses may have resulted from the TCR breadth and depth analyses.

Measured with immunoSEQ multiplex PCR; TCRdb has only the in-frame clones, and not every one. The repertoire holds hundreds of thousands of clones, with 80% to 90% as singletons. The treatment here: roughly 19 received Ad26.COV2.S at low or high dose, single or two shots; about 5 received placebo; per-sample allocation not given. Vaccine and placebo recipients were sampled on day 63 after the first injection. Participants' vaccine, an Ad26 vector, delivered Wuhan-strain SARS-CoV-2 spike. This CDR3 region has 15 residues. Trimming took off 4 bases at V and 1 base at J, with 11 bases between the two ends. Germline V gene sequence: CDR1 MNHNY, CDR2 SVGAGI (reference sequence). Notes on this clone: Antigen specificity is unknown.

The input for sequencing was peripheral blood, taken in a trial of Ad26.COV2.S vaccine versus placebo. This chain connects TRBV6-6 to TRBJ1-5; D unclear. This clonotype originated in a person between 18 and 65 years old who received the Ad26.COV2.S COVID-19 vaccine or a placebo. CDR3 residues: CASSWQSGSNQPQHF. CDR3 DNA sequence: TGTGCCAGCAGTTGGCAGAGTGGGAGCAATCAGCCCCAGCATTTT.